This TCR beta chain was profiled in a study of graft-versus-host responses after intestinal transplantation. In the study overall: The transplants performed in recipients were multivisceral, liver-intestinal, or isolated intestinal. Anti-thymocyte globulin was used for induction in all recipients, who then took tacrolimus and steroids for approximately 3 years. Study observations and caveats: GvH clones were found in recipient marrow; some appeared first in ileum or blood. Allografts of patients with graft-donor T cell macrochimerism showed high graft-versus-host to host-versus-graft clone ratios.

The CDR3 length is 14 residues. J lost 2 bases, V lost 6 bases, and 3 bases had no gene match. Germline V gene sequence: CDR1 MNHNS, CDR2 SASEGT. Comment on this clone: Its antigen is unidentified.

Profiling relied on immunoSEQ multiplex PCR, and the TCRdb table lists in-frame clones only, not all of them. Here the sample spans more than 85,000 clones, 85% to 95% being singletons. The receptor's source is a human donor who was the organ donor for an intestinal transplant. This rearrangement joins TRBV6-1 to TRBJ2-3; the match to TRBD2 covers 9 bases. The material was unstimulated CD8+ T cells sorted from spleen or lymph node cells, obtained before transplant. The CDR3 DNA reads TGTGCCAGCAGCCTAGCGGGGTACACAGATACGCAGTATTTT. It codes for CASSLAGYTDTQYF.